The source of this TCR beta chain is a study of blood T cell repertoires in COVID-19. Libraries were prepared by immunoSEQ multiplex PCR; TCRdb keeps only in-frame clonotypes and omits some of them. The table records tens of thousands of clones, around 89% of them present only once. This CDR3 contains 16 residues. CDR1 LNHDA and CDR2 SQIVND come from the germline V gene (reference sequence). J gave up 7 bases and V 0 bases, and 7 bases lay outside the gene matches. The sequenced sample was peripheral blood. This chain uses TRBV19 with TRBJ2-2, with 8 positions matching TRBD2. The sequence was obtained from a man aged 55 to 69 with active or convalescent COVID-19. CDR3 in amino acids: CASSIDVTSAGGELFF. In nucleotides, the CDR3 is TGTGCCAGTAGTATAGATGTGACTAGCGCGGGCGGGGAGCTGTTTTTT. Drawing the rest from reference TRBV19 and TRBJ2-2, the complete variable domain is DGGITQSPKYLFRKEGQNVTLSCEQNLNHDAMYWYRQDPGQGLRLIYYSQIVNDFQKGDIAEGYSVSREKKESFPLTVTSAQKNPTAFYLCASSIDVTSAGGELFFGEGSRLTVL.